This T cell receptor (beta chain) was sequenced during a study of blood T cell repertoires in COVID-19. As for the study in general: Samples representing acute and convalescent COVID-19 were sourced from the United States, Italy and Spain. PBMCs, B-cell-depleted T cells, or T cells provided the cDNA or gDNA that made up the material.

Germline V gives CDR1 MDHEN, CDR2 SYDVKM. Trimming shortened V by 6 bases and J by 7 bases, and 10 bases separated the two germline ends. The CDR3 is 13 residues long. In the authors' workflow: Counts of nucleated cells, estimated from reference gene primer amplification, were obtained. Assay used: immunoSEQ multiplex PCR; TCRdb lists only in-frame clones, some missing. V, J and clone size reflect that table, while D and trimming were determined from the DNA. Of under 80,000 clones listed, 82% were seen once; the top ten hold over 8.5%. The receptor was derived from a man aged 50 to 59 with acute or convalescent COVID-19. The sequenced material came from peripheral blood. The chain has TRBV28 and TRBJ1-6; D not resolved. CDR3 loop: CASRTGYNSPLHF. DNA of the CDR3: TGTGCCAGCAGGACCGGGTACAATTCACCCCTCCACTTT. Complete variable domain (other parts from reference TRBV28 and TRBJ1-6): DVKVTQSSRYLVKRTGEKVFLECVQDMDHENMFWYRQDPGLGLRLIYFSYDVKMKEKGDIPEGYSVSREKKERFSLILESASTNQTSMYLCASRTGYNSPLHFGNGTRLTVT.